This record covers a single T cell receptor beta chain. It has no known antigen specificity. Within one base of it there is no much larger clone, and no base qualities were kept. Participants in the prospective study were aged about 18 to 95 years, lived in approximately 26 United States geographic areas, and enrolled through a virtual design. In the prospective study, participants were assigned to cohorts based on the clinical history participants reported in a screening survey and a study questionnaire. Mobile phlebotomists in the prospective study collected whole blood, serum and a nasopharyngeal or oropharyngeal swab from every participant. Prospective study participants could optionally give additional blood draws and questionnaires over an approximately 2-month period. Prospective study blood samples were shipped either frozen or at room temperature before DNA extraction. The germline V gene (reference sequence) specifies MNHEY as CDR1 and SMNVEV as CDR2. The CDR3 runs 17 amino acids, cysteine and phenylalanine included. Only CDR3 DNA remains: 51 bases, in frame from the first base. Trimming removed 4 bases from V and 5 bases from J, leaving 22 bases between the germline ends.

The data were obtained in a study of blood T cell repertoires in COVID-19 (dated by TCRdb to about 2020). Regarding the research as a whole: The collaborator samples originated in the United States, Italy and Spain and spanned the acute and convalescent phases of COVID-19. The prospective study material was composed of cDNA or gDNA derived from T cells, B-cell-depleted T cells, or PBMCs. Deeply sampled blood TCRbeta repertoires from subjects exposed to, actively infected with, or recovered from COVID-19 were included in the dataset. The repertoires were released in a freely available public database meant as a resource for research on the immune response to SARS-CoV-2. Samples were obtained from the ongoing ImmuneRACE study (first 160 participants) and from 1,254 subjects provided by 6 global collaborators. The sample metadata nearly always contained a de-identified subject ID, COVID-19 status, age in years and sex. Where available, HLA class I and class II types were taken from metadata supplied by the sample provider and were not determined by assay-based typing.

Study-wide conclusions, independent of this receptor: How much clinical and demographic metadata was included differed by source and by participant, and the metadata was provided uncurated.

The immunoSEQ Assay, a bias-controlled multiplex PCR, was used to amplify TCRbeta CDR3 regions from genomic DNA. Regarding the original processing steps: The number of nucleated cells in each sample was estimated from the amplification of reference gene primers within the assay. To quantify the absolute abundance of each unique TCRbeta CDR3 rearrangement, sequence reads were collapsed and filtered. For each sample, productive Simpson clonality was calculated as the square root of Simpson's diversity index over productive rearrangements. Here the immuneACCESS table is served through TCRdb, limited to in-frame sequences with V and J called. Missing clones are a known gap in these copies; in checked studies unresolved V genes cover under half, and the rest lacks a known reason. V, J and clone size are those of that table, while D and trimming were read from the DNA. This sample is represented by some 380,000 clones; approximately 91% of them were singletons. 2% to 2.5% of the sample is in the top ten clones.

Rearrangement joined TRBV27 to TRBJ2-3; TRBD1 might be the D gene, on 6 matching bases. The sample was PBMCs or T cells enriched from blood (not recorded which). The TCR originated in a middle-aged woman with acute COVID-19. The CDR3 has the sequence CASSSIGVAGERDTQYF. The nucleotide sequence is TGTGCCAGCAGTTCAATTGGGGTGGCAGGGGAAAGAGATACGCAGTATTTT.